Sequencing of this T cell receptor beta chain was carried out in a study of chemoradiotherapy in HPV16-positive cancers. The study's findings and limits: During treatment, candidate HPV-specific clones and E7-related motifs expanded in tumor.

The table came from immunoSEQ multiplex PCR; TCRdb's copy has only in-frame clones and leaves some out. This table holds about 5,700 clones, roughly nine tenths found once. The V and J ends lost 2 bases and 0 bases, in that order; junction bases with no gene match: 10. The length of the CDR3 is 18 residues. Germline V gene lookup returns CDR1 SGDLS and CDR2 YYNGEE. Regarding this clone: As yet, its antigen is unknown.

The clonotype comes from a human donor with HPV-associated anogenital cancer. The rearrangement joins TRBV9 to TRBJ2-7; 11 bases map to TRBD2. Sequencing used blood, obtained from a patient who underwent chemoradiotherapy. The DNA of the CDR3 is TGTGCCAGCAGCGTCCCTAGCGGGAGGCCCTCAAGCTCCTACGAGCAGTACTTC. Protein: CASSVPSGRPSSSYEQYF.